Shown below are 19 T cell receptor beta chains from a single sample sequenced in a study of T cell responses to AZD1222 COVID-19 vaccine. Sequenced by immunoSEQ multiplex PCR; TCRdb stores in-frame clones only, minus some. The sample carries some 150,000 clones, 90% recorded once. Material: peripheral blood, obtained on day 0 of AZD1222 vaccination. The receptors shown here come from an adult in good health.

J is TRBJ1-1 and V is TRBV4-1, with a weak D call TRBD1 (6 bases). The CDR3 loop spans 17 amino acids. Trimming removed 7 bases from V and 5 bases from J, with 26 bases in between. The germline CDR1 and CDR2 sequences are MGHRA and YSYEKL. Here the CDR3 reads CASNPPGPGALRTEAFF. The CDR3 nucleotides are TGCGCCAGCAACCCTCCGGGTCCGGGGGCACTGAGGACTGAAGCTTTCTTT.

The rearrangement links TRBV6-5 to TRBJ2-1; tentative D call: TRBD2 (5 bases). V gave up 7 bases and J gave up 5 bases, with 6 bases separating them. The CDR3 has 11 amino acids. CDR1 and CDR2 (germline): MNHEY, SVGAGI. The CDR3 loop reads CASILDNEQFF. CDR3 DNA: TGTGCCAGCATACTAGACAATGAGCAGTTCTTC.

V gene TRBV13 combines with J gene TRBJ1-3; D is undetermined. V lost 5 bases to trimming and J lost 2 bases, with 1 base between them. Per the germline V gene, CDR1 is PRHDT and CDR2 is FYEKMQ (reference sequence). The CDR3 covers 11 residues. This CDR3 is CASSTGNTIYF. CDR3 coding DNA: TGTGCCAGCAGCACTGGAAACACCATATATTTT.

This chain uses TRBV4-3 with TRBJ1-2, with a weak D call TRBD1 (5 bases). V dropped 1 base and J dropped 0 bases, with 15 bases sitting between them. The germline V gene encodes CDR1 LGHNA and CDR2 YSLEER. The CDR3 loop spans 17 amino acids. The CDR3 nucleotides read TGCGCCAGCAGCCAAGCGGTAGGGGCGTTCCCTAACTATGGCTACACCTTC. It is translated as CASSQAVGAFPNYGYTF.

The chain recombines TRBV12-3 or TRBV12-4 with TRBJ1-5; no clear D. V lost 3 bases, J lost 7 bases, and 7 bases lay in between. There are 12 residues in the CDR3. Written as DNA, the CDR3 is TGTGCCAGCAGTTTGGGGTTGCAGCCCCAGCATTTT. As protein: CASSLGLQPQHF.

The chain has TRBV6-1 and TRBJ2-5; D possibly corresponds to TRBD2 (6 bases). CDR1 and CDR2 from the germline V gene are MNHNS and SASEGT. CDR3 length: 17 amino acids. Trimming shortened V by 1 base and J by 5 bases, and 20 bases separated the two germline ends. CDR3 in DNA: TGTGCCAGCAGTGAAGGCCTCCCGGGGCGGGGCGGGGAGACCCAGTACTTC. Its translation is CASSEGLPGRGGETQYF.

This chain links TRBV30 with TRBJ1-4; no reliable D call. CDR1 and CDR2 from the germline V gene are GTSNPN and SVGIG (reference sequence). V lost 3 bases to trimming and J lost 8 bases, with 10 bases between them. The CDR3 spans 12 residues. The CDR3, as DNA: TGTGCCTGGAGACCCCGGGGAGAAAAACTGTTTTTT. It encodes CAWRPRGEKLFF.

This chain joins TRBV15 and TRBJ2-3; D ambiguous. Deletions cut 1 base from V and 0 bases from J, with 2 bases between. Germline V gives CDR1 LNHNV, CDR2 YYDKDF (reference sequence). CDR3 size: 13 residues. The CDR3 nucleotides read TGTGCCACCAGCAGAGCTAGCACAGATACGCAGTATTTT. Its translation: CATSRASTDTQYF. Variable domain in full (rest from reference TRBV15 and TRBJ2-3): DAMVIQNPRYQVTQFGKPVTLSCSQTLNHNVMYWYQQKSSQAPKLLFHYYDKDFNNEADTPDNFQSRRPNTSFCFLDIRSPGLGDTAMYLCATSRASTDTQYFGPGTRLTVL.

A few counts support this clone. The chain has TRBV5-6 and TRBJ1-2, with TRBD1 as a possible D gene (6 bases). The CDR3 sequence is 13 residues long. Germline assignment: CDR1 SGHDT and CDR2 YYEEEE. V was cut by 4 bases and J by 6 bases, with 13 bases left in between. The CDR3 DNA sequence: TGTGCCAGCAGCCCGGGGGACAACAATGGCTACACCTTC. Protein: CASSPGDNNGYTF.

J is TRBJ1-4 and V is TRBV5-1, with D possibly matching TRBD1 (5 bases). Germline V gene sequence: CDR1 SGHRS, CDR2 YFSETQ. V was shortened by 5 bases and J by 5 bases, with 16 bases between the two germline ends. This CDR3 is built from 15 residues. The CDR3 nucleotides are TGCGCCAGCAGTCAAGGCCCGGGGGACAATGAAAAACTGTTTTTT. It translates to CASSQGPGDNEKLFF.

The chain joins TRBV7-9 to TRBJ2-2; TRBD2 matches at 7 bases. The J segment lost 6 bases and the V segment lost 1 base, leaving 5 bases of the junction unmatched. CDR3 size: 15 residues. Germline V gene lookup returns CDR1 SEHNR and CDR2 FQNEAQ (reference sequence). For the CDR3, the DNA is TGTGCCAGCAGCTTAGGCCCGGGGAGGGCCGGGGAGCTGTTTTTT. It codes for CASSLGPGRAGELFF.

The rearrangement links TRBV5-1 to TRBJ1-3; perhaps TRBD1 as D (6 bases). Trimming removed 5 bases from V and 2 bases from J, with 11 bases in between. From germline, CDR1 is SGHRS and CDR2 YFSETQ. This CDR3 is 14 amino acids long. This CDR3 is CASRQTGTGNTIYF. The CDR3 region has the DNA TGCGCCAGCAGACAGACAGGTACTGGAAACACCATATATTTT.

The chain couples TRBV6-2 or TRBV6-3 to TRBJ1-2; D perhaps matches TRBD1 (6 bases). This CDR3 comprises 14 residues. Germline CDR1 reads MNHEY; CDR2 reads SVGEGT. Between the trimmed V and J ends, which lost 5 bases and 4 bases, there was a span of 14 bases. The CDR3 protein is CASSQDTGFYGYTF. The CDR3 region has the DNA TGTGCCAGCAGTCAAGATACAGGGTTCTATGGCTACACCTTC.

The chain links TRBV11-2 to TRBJ1-5; D uncertain. V was clipped by 6 bases and J by 10 bases, with 16 bases between them. The CDR3 extends over 13 amino acids. Germline CDR1 is SGHAT and CDR2 is FQNNGV. The CDR3 here is CASSSGPERPQHF. The CDR3, as DNA: TGTGCCAGCAGTTCCGGGCCGGAGAGACCCCAGCATTTT.

The V call is TRBV6-2 or TRBV6-3, the J call TRBJ1-5; 9 positions match TRBD1. This CDR3 has 14 residues. The V gene end was trimmed by 4 bases and the J gene end by 4 bases; junction bases not matched to a gene: 2. Germline V CDR1 and CDR2: MNHEY, SVGEGT. CDR3 sequence: CASSFGQGNQPQHF. The DNA for the CDR3 is TGTGCCAGCAGTTTTGGACAGGGGAATCAGCCCCAGCATTTT.

In its sample, this clone was seen once. CDR3 residues: CASSLGRRNEKLFF. CDR3 nucleotide sequence: TGTGCCAGCAGCTTGGGGAGGCGGAATGAAAAACTGTTTTTT. The chain couples TRBV5-6 to TRBJ1-4; D call uncertain. Deletions cut 0 bases from V and 5 bases from J, with 8 bases between. CDR1 and CDR2 from the germline V gene are SGHDT and YYEEEE. The CDR3 totals 14 residues.

The sample holds a few counts of this clone. This sequence joins TRBV11-3 and TRBJ1-6, with D possibly TRBD1 on 5 matching bases. The CDR3 spans 13 residues. The germline gives CDR1 SGHNT, CDR2 YENEEA. The germline V and J ends were trimmed by 5 bases and 10 bases, with 12 bases remaining between them. Here the CDR3 reads CASSRPGRSPLHF. In DNA form, the CDR3 reads TGTGCCAGCAGCCGCCCAGGGAGGTCACCCCTCCACTTT.

CDR3 sequence (DNA): TGTGCCAGCTCACCACGTACCGGGGAGATTGGCTACACCTTC. This sequence encodes CASSPRTGEIGYTF. This rearrangement joins TRBV18 to TRBJ1-2; unclear D gene. This CDR3 spans 14 amino acids. Deletions cut 1 base from V and 7 bases from J, with 13 bases between. The germline gives CDR1 KGHSH, CDR2 LQKENI.

V is TRBV10-3 and J is TRBJ2-1; 9 nucleotides agree with TRBD2. Trimming took 2 bases from V and 5 from J; bases not matched to a gene: 7. The V gene's germline CDR1 is ENHRY and CDR2 SYGVKD. CDR3 length: 16 amino acids. The CDR3 coding sequence is TGTGCCATCAGTGAGACCGGGACTAGCAGACACAATGAGCAGTTCTTC. It specifies CAISETGTSRHNEQFF.